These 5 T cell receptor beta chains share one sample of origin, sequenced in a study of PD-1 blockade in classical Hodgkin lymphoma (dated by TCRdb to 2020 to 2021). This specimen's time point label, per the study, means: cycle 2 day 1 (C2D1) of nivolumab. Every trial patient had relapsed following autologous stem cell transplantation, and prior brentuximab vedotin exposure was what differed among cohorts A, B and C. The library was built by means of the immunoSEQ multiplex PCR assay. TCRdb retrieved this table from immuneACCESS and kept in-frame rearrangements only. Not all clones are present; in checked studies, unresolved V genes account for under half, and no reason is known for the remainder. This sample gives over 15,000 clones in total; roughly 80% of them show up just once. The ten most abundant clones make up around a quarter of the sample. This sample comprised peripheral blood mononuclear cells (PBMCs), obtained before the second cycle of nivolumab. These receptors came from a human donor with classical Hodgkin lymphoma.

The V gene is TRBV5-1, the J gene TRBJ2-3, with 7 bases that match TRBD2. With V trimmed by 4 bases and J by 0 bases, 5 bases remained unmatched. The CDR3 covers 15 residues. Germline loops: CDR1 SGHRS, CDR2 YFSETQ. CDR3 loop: CASSASGESTDTQYF. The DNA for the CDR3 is TGCGCCAGCAGCGCGAGCGGGGAGAGCACAGATACGCAGTATTTT.

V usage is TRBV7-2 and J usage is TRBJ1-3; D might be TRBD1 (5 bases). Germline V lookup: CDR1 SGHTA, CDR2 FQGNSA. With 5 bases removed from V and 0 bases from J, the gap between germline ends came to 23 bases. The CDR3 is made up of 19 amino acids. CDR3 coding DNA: TGTGCCAGCAGCGTCCCTTTTACTGCTTTTGGGGGCTCTGGAAACACCATATATTTT. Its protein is CASSVPFTAFGGSGNTIYF.

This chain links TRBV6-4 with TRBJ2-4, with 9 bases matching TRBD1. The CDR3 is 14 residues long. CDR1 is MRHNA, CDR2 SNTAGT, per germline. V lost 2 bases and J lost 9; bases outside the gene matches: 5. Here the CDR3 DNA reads TGTGCCAGCAGTGACGGGACAGGGTTAGGCATTCAGTACTTC. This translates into CASSDGTGLGIQYF.

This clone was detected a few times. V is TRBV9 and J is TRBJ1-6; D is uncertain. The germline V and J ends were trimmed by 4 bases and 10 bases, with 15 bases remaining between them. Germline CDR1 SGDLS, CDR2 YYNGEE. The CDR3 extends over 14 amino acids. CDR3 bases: TGTGCCAGCAGCCCGCATGAGGGTTGGTCACCCCTCCACTTT. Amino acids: CASSPHEGWSPLHF.

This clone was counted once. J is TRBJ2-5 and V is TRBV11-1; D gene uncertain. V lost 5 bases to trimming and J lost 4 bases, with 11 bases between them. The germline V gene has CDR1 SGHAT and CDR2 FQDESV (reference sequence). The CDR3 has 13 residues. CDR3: CASSHPPSETQYF. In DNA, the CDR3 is TGTGCCAGCAGCCACCCACCCTCAGAGACCCAGTACTTC.